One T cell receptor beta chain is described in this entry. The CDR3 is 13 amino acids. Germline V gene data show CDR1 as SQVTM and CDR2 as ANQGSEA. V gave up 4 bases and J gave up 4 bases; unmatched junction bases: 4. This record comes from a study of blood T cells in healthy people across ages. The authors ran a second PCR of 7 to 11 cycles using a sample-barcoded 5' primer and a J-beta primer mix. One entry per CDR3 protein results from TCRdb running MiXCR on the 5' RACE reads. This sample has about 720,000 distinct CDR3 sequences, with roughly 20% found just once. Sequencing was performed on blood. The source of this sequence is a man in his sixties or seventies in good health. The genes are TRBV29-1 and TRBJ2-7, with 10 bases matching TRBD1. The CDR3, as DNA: TGCAGCGTTGGGACAGGGGGGTCGTACGAGCAGTACTTC. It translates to CSVGTGGSYEQYF.